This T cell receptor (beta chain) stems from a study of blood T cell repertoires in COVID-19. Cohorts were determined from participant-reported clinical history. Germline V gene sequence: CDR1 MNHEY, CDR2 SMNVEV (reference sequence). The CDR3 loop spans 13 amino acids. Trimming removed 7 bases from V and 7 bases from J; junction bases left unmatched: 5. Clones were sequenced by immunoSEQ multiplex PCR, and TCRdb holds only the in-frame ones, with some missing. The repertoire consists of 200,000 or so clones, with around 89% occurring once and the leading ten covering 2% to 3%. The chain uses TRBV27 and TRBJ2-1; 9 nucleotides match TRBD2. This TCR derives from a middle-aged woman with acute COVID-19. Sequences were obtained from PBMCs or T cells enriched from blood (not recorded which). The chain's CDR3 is CASKTSGANEQFF. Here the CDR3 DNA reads TGTGCCAGCAAGACTAGCGGAGCTAATGAGCAGTTCTTC.